Listed here is a single T cell receptor (beta chain). The data derive from a study of radiotherapy plus CTLA-4 blockade in lung cancer. The CDR3 loop spans 13 amino acids. Trimming took 2 bases from V and 6 from J, leaving 11 bases between them. Germline V gives CDR1 GTSNPN, CDR2 SVGIG (reference sequence). Clones were read by immunoSEQ multiplex PCR, and TCRdb kept only the in-frame ones, dropping some. The sample lists more than 90,000 clones, about four fifths occurring once. V is TRBV30 and J is TRBJ2-1; D call uncertain. Sequencing was performed on peripheral blood, taken from a patient treated with radiotherapy plus ipilimumab. This receptor was taken from a human donor with non-small cell lung cancer who had a partial response to radiotherapy plus ipilimumab. CDR3 residues: CAWSPPGSNEQFF. The DNA of the CDR3 is TGTGCCTGGAGTCCCCCCGGTAGCAATGAGCAGTTCTTC. The complete variable domain, with remaining parts taken from reference TRBV30 and TRBJ2-1, reads SQTIHQWPATLVQPVGSPLSLECTVEGTSNPNLYWYRQAAGRGLQLLFYSVGIGQISSEVPQNLSASRPQDRQFILSSKKLLLSDSGFYLCAWSPPGSNEQFFGPGTRLTVL.